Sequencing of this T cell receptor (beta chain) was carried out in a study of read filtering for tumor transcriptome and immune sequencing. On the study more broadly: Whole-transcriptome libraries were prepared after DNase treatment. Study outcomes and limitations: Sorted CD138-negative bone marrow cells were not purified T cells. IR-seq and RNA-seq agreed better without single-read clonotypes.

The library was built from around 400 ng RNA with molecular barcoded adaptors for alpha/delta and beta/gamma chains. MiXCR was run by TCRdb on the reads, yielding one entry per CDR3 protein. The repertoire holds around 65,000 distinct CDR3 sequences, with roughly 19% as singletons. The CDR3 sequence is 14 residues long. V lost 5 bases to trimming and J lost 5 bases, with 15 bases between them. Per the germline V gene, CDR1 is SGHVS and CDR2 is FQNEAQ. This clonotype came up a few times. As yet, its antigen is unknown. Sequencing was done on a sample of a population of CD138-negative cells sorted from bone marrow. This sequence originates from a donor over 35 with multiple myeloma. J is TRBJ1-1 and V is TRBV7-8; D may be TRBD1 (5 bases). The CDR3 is CASSPRDYQTEAFF. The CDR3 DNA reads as TGTGCCAGCAGCCCCCGGGACTATCAAACTGAAGCTTTCTTT.